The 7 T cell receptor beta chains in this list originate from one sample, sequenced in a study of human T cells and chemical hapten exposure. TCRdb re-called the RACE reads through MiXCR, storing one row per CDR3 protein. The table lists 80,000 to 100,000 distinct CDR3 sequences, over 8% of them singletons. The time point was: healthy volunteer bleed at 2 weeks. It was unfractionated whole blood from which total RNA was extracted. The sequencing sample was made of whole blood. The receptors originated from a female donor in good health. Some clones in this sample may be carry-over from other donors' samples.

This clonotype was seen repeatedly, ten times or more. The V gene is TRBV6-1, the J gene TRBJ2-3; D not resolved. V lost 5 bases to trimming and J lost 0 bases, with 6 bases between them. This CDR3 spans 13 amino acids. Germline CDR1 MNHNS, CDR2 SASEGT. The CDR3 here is CASSLQSTDTQYF. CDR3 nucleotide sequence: TGTGCCAGCAGTCTCCAGAGCACAGATACGCAGTATTTT.

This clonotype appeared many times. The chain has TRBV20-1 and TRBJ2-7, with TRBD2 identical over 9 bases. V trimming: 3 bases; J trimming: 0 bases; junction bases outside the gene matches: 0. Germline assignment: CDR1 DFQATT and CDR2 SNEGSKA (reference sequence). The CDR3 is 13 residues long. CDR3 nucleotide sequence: TGCAGTGCTAGTAGCGGGAGCTCCTACGAGCAGTACTTC. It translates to CSASSGSSYEQYF.

CDR3 sequence reads: CSATTSASSYEQYF. Here the CDR3 DNA reads TGCAGTGCTACAACTAGCGCCAGCTCCTACGAGCAGTACTTC. V is TRBV20-1 and J is TRBJ2-7; TRBD2 aligns across 7 bases. CDR3 length: 14 amino acids. The junction had 6 bases not matched to a gene; V was cut back by 4 bases and J by 0 bases. The germline V gene has CDR1 DFQATT and CDR2 SNEGSKA (reference sequence).

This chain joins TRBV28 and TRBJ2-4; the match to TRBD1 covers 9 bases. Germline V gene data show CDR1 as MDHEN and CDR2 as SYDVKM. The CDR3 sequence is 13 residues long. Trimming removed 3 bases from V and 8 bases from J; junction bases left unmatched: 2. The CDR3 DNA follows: TGTGCCAGCAGTTTCGGACAGGGGTACATTCAGTACTTC. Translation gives CASSFGQGYIQYF.

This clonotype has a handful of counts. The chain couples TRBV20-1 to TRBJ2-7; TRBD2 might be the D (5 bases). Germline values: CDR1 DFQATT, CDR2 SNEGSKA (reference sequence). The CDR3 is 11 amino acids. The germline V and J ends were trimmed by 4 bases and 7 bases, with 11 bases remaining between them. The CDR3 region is CSAIRGLEQYF. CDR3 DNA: TGCAGTGCTATACGCGGGTTGGAGCAGTACTTC.

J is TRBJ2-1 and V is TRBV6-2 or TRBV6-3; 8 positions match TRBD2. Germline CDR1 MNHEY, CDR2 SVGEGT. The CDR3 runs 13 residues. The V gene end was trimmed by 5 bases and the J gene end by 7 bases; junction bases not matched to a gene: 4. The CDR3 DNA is TGTGCCAGCAGTGCGGGAGGCCTTAATGAGCAGTTCTTC. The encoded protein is CASSAGGLNEQFF.

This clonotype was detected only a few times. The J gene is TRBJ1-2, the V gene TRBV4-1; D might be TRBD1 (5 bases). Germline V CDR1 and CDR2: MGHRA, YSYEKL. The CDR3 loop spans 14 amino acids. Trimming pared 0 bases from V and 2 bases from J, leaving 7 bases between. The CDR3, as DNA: TGCGCCAGCAGCCAAGATGACAGAAACTATGGCTACACCTTC. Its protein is CASSQDDRNYGYTF.